This entry lists 29 T cell receptor beta chains sequenced from one sample in a study of T-cell reconstitution after alpha-beta-depleted transplantation in children listed by TCRdb under 2016. Libraries were built with PCR. The sequencing machine was an Illumina HiSeq 2500. To normalize quantification of the TCRbeta repertoire, the TCR libraries were built with molecular barcoding that relied on unique molecular identifiers. The public reads were reanalyzed by TCRdb: fastp trimming at Q25, MiXCR alignment, in-frame beta chains only. One record per CDR3 amino acid sequence lists the most common genes and DNA. The sample includes about 200,000 distinct CDR3 sequences, with under 8.5% observed a single time. The ten largest clones represent roughly a third of the sample. The meaning of the sample's treatment or condition label: allogeneic hematopoietic cell transplantation with graft depleted of TCRalphabeta T cells and CD19 B cells.

Source: PBMCs, mostly from graft donor cells, taken 360 days after TCRalphabeta/CD19-depleted stem cell transplant. Receptors originate from a male patient between 2 and 9 years old who had a stem cell transplant for acute myeloid leukemia, so the T cells may come from the graft donor.

This clonotype was counted ten times or more. This sequence joins TRBV20-1 and TRBJ2-5, with a weak D call TRBD1 (5 bases). Trimming took 5 bases from V and 3 from J, leaving 13 bases between them. Germline V gives CDR1 DFQATT, CDR2 SNEGSKA (reference sequence). The CDR3 length is 13 residues. The CDR3 protein is CSACQGFKETQYF. The DNA of the CDR3 is TGCAGTGCTTGCCAGGGATTTAAAGAGACCCAGTACTTC.

For this clonotype: A much larger clone differs from this one at a single base, so this may be a read error. The CDR3 ends on some other residue instead of the conserved phenylalanine or tryptophan, so this is likely a read error. The chain carries TRBV12-3 or TRBV12-4 and TRBJ1-1; no clear D. The CDR3 is 14 amino acids. V was pared by 2 bases and J by 1 base, with 8 bases between. In DNA, the CDR3 is TGTGCCAGCAGTTTAACAGACTGGAACACTGAAGCTTTCCTT. Its protein product is CASSLTDWNTEAFL.

The genes are TRBV27 and TRBJ2-7; 8 positions match TRBD2. The germline CDR1 and CDR2 sequences are MNHEY and SMNVEV (reference sequence). J gave up 0 bases and V 6 bases, and 7 bases lay outside the gene matches. This CDR3 is built from 15 residues. The CDR3 sequence is CASSPGGLTSYEQYF. The CDR3 DNA reads TGTGCCAGCAGCCCGGGGGGGCTTACCTCCTACGAGCAGTACTTC.

This clonotype was detected a few times. This sequence joins TRBV12-3 or TRBV12-4 and TRBJ2-3; 8 nucleotides align to TRBD2. The CDR3 runs to 15 residues. V lost 8 bases to trimming and J lost 0 bases; unmatched junction nucleotides: 7. The CDR3 reads CASGSGVGSTDTQYF. Written as DNA, the CDR3 is TGTGCCAGCGGTAGCGGGGTGGGTAGCACAGATACGCAGTATTTT.

The V call is TRBV11-1, the J call TRBJ2-3; D call uncertain. Germline V gene sequence: CDR1 SGHAT, CDR2 FQDESV (reference sequence). V was shortened by 7 bases and J by 0 bases, with 20 bases between the two germline ends. CDR3 length: 17 residues. The DNA of the CDR3 is TGTGCCAGCAACCACTACCGACACACCTCTAGCACAGATACGCAGTATTTT. Amino acids: CASNHYRHTSSTDTQYF.

This chain's CDR3 is CSASSMGVDTEAFF. CDR3 DNA: TGCAGTGCTAGTAGTATGGGAGTGGATACTGAAGCTTTCTTT. This sequence joins TRBV20-1 and TRBJ1-1, with D unclear. The CDR3 totals 14 residues. CDR1 is DFQATT, CDR2 SNEGSKA, per germline (reference sequence). V was trimmed by 3 bases and J by 5 bases, leaving 16 bases between them.

This clonotype was counted between two and nine times. V is TRBV21-1 and J is TRBJ2-5; the DNA was not used to check the table's D call, TRBD1. TRBV21-1 is a known pseudogene. The CDR3 has 15 amino acids. CDR3: CASSRKAPSQETQYF. CDR3 bases: TGTGCCAGCAGCAGGAAGGCGCCATCCCAAGAGACCCAGTACTTC.

This chain links TRBV5-1 with TRBJ2-3; maybe TRBD2 (6 bases). The ends were cut back, 1 base at V and 7 bases at J, with 13 bases in the middle. Germline V gene data show CDR1 as SGHRS and CDR2 as YFSETQ. The CDR3 contains 14 residues. The CDR3 region is CASSLSWDSNTQYF. The CDR3 nucleotides read TGCGCCAGCAGCTTGTCATGGGACTCAAATACGCAGTATTTT.

The chain is built from TRBV20-1 and TRBJ2-5; no firm D call. With 3 bases removed from V and 5 bases from J, the gap between germline ends came to 10 bases. CDR1 is DFQATT, CDR2 SNEGSKA, per germline (reference sequence). This CDR3 spans 12 amino acids. CDR3 DNA: TGCAGTGCTAGTAGTGGAGCGGAGACCCAGTACTTC. Its translation is CSASSGAETQYF.

This clonotype was found a few times. This rearrangement joins TRBV20-1 to TRBJ2-1; TRBD2 agrees at 12 bases. Germline-derived CDR1 and CDR2 are DFQATT and SNEGSKA (reference sequence). V gave up 3 bases and J gave up 0 bases; unmatched junction bases: 9. The CDR3 length is 18 residues. Here the CDR3 reads CSASPGLAGGRSYNEQFF. DNA for the CDR3: TGCAGTGCTAGCCCTGGGCTAGCGGGAGGGCGCTCCTACAATGAGCAGTTCTTC.

This clonotype was seen repeatedly, ten times or more. The V and J genes are TRBV20-1 and TRBJ2-2, with TRBD2 matching 10 bases. The length of the CDR3 is 15 residues. Trimming cost V 6 bases and J 0 bases; bases outside gene matches: 4. CDR1 is DFQATT, CDR2 SNEGSKA, per germline (reference sequence). The CDR3 sequence: CSAPGLAANTGELFF. The CDR3 DNA sequence: TGCAGTGCCCCAGGACTAGCGGCGAACACCGGGGAGCTGTTTTTT.

This clonotype was counted ten times or more. The chain couples TRBV18 to TRBJ1-5; D is perhaps TRBD1 (5 bases). V was pared by 3 bases and J by 2 bases, with 14 bases between. Germline V gives CDR1 KGHSH, CDR2 LQKENI. The CDR3 sequence is 16 residues long. The CDR3: CASSPNQGGGNQPQHF. CDR3 sequence (DNA): TGTGCCAGCTCACCTAACCAGGGTGGGGGCAATCAGCCCCAGCATTTT.

Ten or more counts support this clonotype. This sequence joins TRBV11-2 and TRBJ2-2, with unresolved D. Germline-derived CDR1 and CDR2 are SGHAT and FQNNGV. CDR3 length equals 18 residues. Trimming removed 6 bases at V and 4 bases at J, with 24 bases between. In nucleotides, the CDR3 is TGTGCCAGCAGTTGGGGTCCGCTTGGAGCGTCGTCCACCGGGGAGCTGTTTTTT. Amino acid sequence: CASSWGPLGASSTGELFF.

This clonotype showed up many times. The gene calls are TRBV29-1 and TRBJ2-4, with D uncertain. V gave up 4 bases and J gave up 3 bases, with 7 bases separating them. The CDR3 totals 12 residues. Germline V gene data show CDR1 as SQVTM and CDR2 as ANQGSEA. CDR3 nucleotides: TGCAGCGTTGCAACGGGCAAAAACATTCAGTACTTC. This translates into CSVATGKNIQYF.

This clonotype was counted many times. The chain uses TRBV7-2 and TRBJ2-1; TRBD2 is a possible D gene (6 bases). The length of the CDR3 is 14 residues. V lost 5 bases to trimming and J lost 6 bases, with 14 bases between them. Germline V gene lookup returns CDR1 SGHTA and CDR2 FQGNSA. The CDR3: CASSPLGAGNEQFF. DNA of the CDR3: TGTGCCAGCAGCCCCCTAGGAGCGGGCAATGAGCAGTTCTTC. The full variable domain, with the rest looked up from reference TRBV7-2 and TRBJ2-1, is GAGVSQSPSNKVTEKGKDVELRCDPISGHTALYWYRQSLGQGLEFLIYFQGNSAPDKSGLPSDRFSAERTGGSVSTLTIQRTQQEDSAVYLCASSPLGAGNEQFFGPGTRLTVL.

This clonotype showed up just a few times. The chain uses TRBV6-2 or TRBV6-3 and TRBJ2-1; perhaps TRBD2 as D (5 bases). Germline V gives CDR1 MNHEY, CDR2 SVGEGT. The V and J ends lost 2 bases and 5 bases respectively, with 25 bases between them. The CDR3 contains 19 residues. The CDR3: CASSYHRPGLAPLNNEQFF. The CDR3 DNA reads TGTGCCAGCAGTTACCATCGTCCCGGACTCGCCCCTCTCAACAATGAGCAGTTCTTC.

This clonotype appeared a few times. The CDR3 DNA reads as TGTGCCACCAGCAGGGCCAGGACAGCCCTGAGCTCTGGAAACACCATATATTTT. Encoded protein: CATSRARTALSSGNTIYF. V usage is TRBV15 and J usage is TRBJ1-3; weak D call: TRBD1 (6 bases). The CDR3 totals 18 residues. The germline V and J ends were trimmed by 3 bases and 0 bases, with 18 bases remaining between them. Germline assignment: CDR1 LNHNV and CDR2 YYDKDF (reference sequence).

In this sample, this clonotype turned up many times. The V gene is TRBV7-3, the J gene TRBJ2-3; 7 positions agree with TRBD1. CDR1 SGHTA and CDR2 FQGTGA come from the germline V gene. With 4 bases clipped from V and 4 bases from J, the junction kept 5 bases outside the gene matches. The CDR3 extends over 14 amino acids. CDR3 residues: CASSYDRDADTQYF. The DNA of the CDR3 is TGTGCCAGCAGCTACGACAGGGACGCAGATACGCAGTATTTT.

This clonotype occurred a few times. J is TRBJ2-7 and V is TRBV5-1; possibly TRBD1 for D (6 bases). Trimming took off 4 bases at V and 0 bases at J, with 14 bases between the two ends. The CDR3 contains 15 residues. Germline CDR1 and CDR2: SGHRS and YFSETQ. The CDR3 bases are TGCGCCAGCAGCCCCCAATGGACAGTCTCCTACGAGCAGTACGTC. This encodes CASSPQWTVSYEQYV.

This chain uses TRBV5-5 with TRBJ2-3; D call uncertain. Germline CDR1 is SGHKS and CDR2 is YYEKEE (reference sequence). The CDR3 spans 14 residues. Between the trimmed V and J ends, which lost 5 bases and 0 bases, there was a span of 10 bases. The CDR3 coding sequence is TGTGCCAGCAGTCGGGTAGATAGCACAGATACGCAGTATTTT. Encoded protein: CASSRVDSTDTQYF.

The chain is built from TRBV6-1 and TRBJ2-4, with D maybe TRBD2 (5 bases). CDR1 and CDR2 from the germline V gene are MNHNS and SASEGT. Trimming pared 5 bases from V and 3 bases from J, leaving 14 bases between. The length of the CDR3 is 15 residues. In DNA, the CDR3 is TGTGCCAGCAGTCCCCCGGGAATAGACAAAAACATTCAGTACTTC. Translating gives CASSPPGIDKNIQYF.

V and J are TRBV21-1 and TRBJ2-7. TRBV21-1 is termed a pseudogene. The CDR3 is 14 amino acids. The CDR3 protein is CASSKRGRSYEQYF. In DNA, the CDR3 is TGTGCCAGCAGCAAAAGGGGGAGGTCCTACGAGCAGTACTTC.

This clonotype was seen at least ten times. This sequence joins TRBV7-2 and TRBJ1-2; TRBD1 might be the D (6 bases). The CDR3 is made up of 14 amino acids. V was clipped by 5 bases and J by 0 bases, with 10 bases between them. Germline loops: CDR1 SGHTA, CDR2 FQGNSA. DNA of the CDR3: TGTGCCAGCAGCCTACAGGGAGCTAACTATGGCTACACCTTC. This encodes CASSLQGANYGYTF.

This clonotype has a handful of counts. The chain employs TRBV5-1 and TRBJ2-3, with D possibly TRBD2 on 6 matching bases. Germline lookup yields CDR1 SGHRS and CDR2 YFSETQ. The CDR3 sequence is 16 residues long. V was cut by 4 bases and J by 2 bases, with 17 bases left in between. The CDR3 loop reads CASSIPRGLFTDTQYF. The CDR3 DNA reads TGCGCCAGCAGCATACCCCGGGGACTCTTCACAGATACGCAGTATTTT.

Ten or more counts support this clonotype. The CDR3 DNA reads TGCAGTGCTAGAGATAAGGCAGGGAAGGGGTACGAGCAGTACTTC. Protein: CSARDKAGKGYEQYF. This chain joins TRBV20-1 and TRBJ2-7; D is possibly TRBD1 (5 bases). Germline V gives CDR1 DFQATT, CDR2 SNEGSKA (reference sequence). V was trimmed by 0 bases and J by 4 bases, leaving 16 bases between them. The CDR3 covers 15 residues.

The rearrangement uses TRBV5-1 and TRBJ1-4; no clear D. Trimming cost V 4 bases and J 0 bases, with 7 bases left between them. Germline lookup yields CDR1 SGHRS and CDR2 YFSETQ. This CDR3 has 14 amino acids. The CDR3 spells CASSRQPTNEKLFF. The CDR3 DNA reads TGCGCCAGCAGCCGACAACCAACTAATGAAAAACTGTTTTTT. The full variable domain, completed using reference TRBV5-1 and TRBJ1-4, is KAGVTQTPRYLIKTRGQQVTLSCSPISGHRSVSWYQQTPGQGLQFLFEYFSETQRNKGNFPGRFSGRQFSNSRSEMNVSTLELGDSALYLCASSRQPTNEKLFFGSGTQLSVL.

This clonotype was recorded a few times. J is TRBJ2-5 and V is TRBV9; 8 bases are shared with TRBD2. The junction had 3 bases not matched to a gene; V was cut back by 3 bases and J by 2 bases. The CDR3 loop spans 14 amino acids. Germline CDR1 and CDR2: SGDLS and YYNGEE. The CDR3 reads CASSGLAIQETQYF. The CDR3 coding sequence is TGTGCCAGCAGCGGACTAGCGATTCAAGAGACCCAGTACTTC.

This clonotype was seen repeatedly, ten times or more. The genes are TRBV20-1 and TRBJ2-1; 7 bases agree with TRBD2. The CDR3 is made up of 17 amino acids. V shed 1 base and J 2 bases; nucleotides not matched to a gene: 11. Germline V gives CDR1 DFQATT, CDR2 SNEGSKA (reference sequence). CDR3 sequence: CSARGYAGEATYNEQFF. For the CDR3, the DNA is TGCAGTGCTAGAGGATATGCGGGAGAGGCCACCTACAATGAGCAGTTCTTC.

Comments on this clonotype: One end of the junction varies from germline; a read error may be responsible. The gene calls are TRBV10-3 and TRBJ2-2; 11 bases agree with TRBD2. CDR1 and CDR2 from the germline V gene are ENHRY and SYGVKD. This CDR3 is 16 amino acids long. CDR3 residues: CATSVLAGADTGELFF. The CDR3, as DNA: TGTGCCACCAGTGTACTAGCGGGAGCTGACACCGGGGAGCTGTTTTTT.